This T cell receptor (beta chain) originates from a study of blood T cells in healthy people across ages. Whole-study results and caveats: Because sorting was not performed, PBMCs prevented conclusive naive versus antigen-experienced comparison.

Individuals who donated were healthy Caucasians from Russia aged roughly 6 to 90. The CDR3 contains 13 residues. Germline loops: CDR1 MDHEN, CDR2 SYDVKM. The V gene lost 11 bases and the J gene lost 8 bases, with 21 bases spanning the gap. Remarks on this clonotype: What it binds is unknown.

A J-beta primer mix and a sample-barcoded 5' primer were used in a second PCR of roughly 6 to 11 cycles. TCRdb reanalysed the 5' RACE reads using MiXCR and keeps one entry per CDR3 protein. Here the sample spans over 1.5 million distinct CDR3 sequences, roughly 50% being singletons. This clonotype was sampled from a woman aged 40 to 55 in good health. Sequencing was performed on blood. The rearrangement links TRBV28 to TRBJ1-2; D is ambiguous. In nucleotides, the CDR3 is TGTGCCGGAAAACGGACGGACGGGGTCGGCTACACCTTC. The encoded protein is CAGKRTDGVGYTF.